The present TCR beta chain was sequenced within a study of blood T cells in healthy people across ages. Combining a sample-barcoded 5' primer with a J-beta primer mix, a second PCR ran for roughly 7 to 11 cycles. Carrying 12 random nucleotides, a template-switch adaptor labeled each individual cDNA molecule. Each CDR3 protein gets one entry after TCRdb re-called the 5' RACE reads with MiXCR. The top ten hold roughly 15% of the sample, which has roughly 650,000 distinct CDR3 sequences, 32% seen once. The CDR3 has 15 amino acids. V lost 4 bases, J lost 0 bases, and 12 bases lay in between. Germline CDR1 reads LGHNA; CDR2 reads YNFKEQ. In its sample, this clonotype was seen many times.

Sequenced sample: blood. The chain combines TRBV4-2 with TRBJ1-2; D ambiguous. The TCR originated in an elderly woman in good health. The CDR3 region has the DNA TGTGCCAGCAGCCTCACAACGAAATCTAACTATGGCTACACCTTC. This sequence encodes CASSLTTKSNYGYTF.